These T cell receptor beta chains were read from a single sample in a study of cytomegalovirus exposure and HLA in healthy donors. The data were produced by immunoSEQ multiplex PCR, yet TCRdb's version contains in-frame clones alone and is incomplete. Of around 140,000 clones detected, approximately 80% appear once; the ten largest clones hold 1.4%. Sample: PBMCs. The receptors were sampled from a man aged 25-40 years in good health and CMV-seropositive. Each CDR3 is given with its conserved first and last residue. The order of the fields is D gene, V gene, J gene, clone size, CDR3 protein, CDR3 DNA. A D gene is named only where the DNA matches it firmly. Not every row has a clone size; where given, it reads once, few, many or a size class.

TRBD1	TRBV5-1	TRBJ1-1	many	CASSSPTGGNTEAFF	TGCGCCAGCAGCTCGCCCACAGGGGGGAACACTGAAGCTTTCTTT
-	TRBV7-2	TRBJ1-2	few	CASSLVFYTF	TGTGCCAGCAGCTTAGTCTTCTACACCTTC
-	TRBV4-1	TRBJ2-1	few	CASSHVADQPFHEQFF	TGCGCCAGCAGCCACGTAGCGGACCAACCCTTCCATGAGCAGTTCTTC
-	TRBV4-1	TRBJ2-6	few	CASSQGGDNNSGANVLTF	TGCGCCAGCAGCCAAGGCGGAGATAATAACTCTGGGGCCAACGTCCTGACTTTC
-	TRBV7-2	TRBJ2-7	-	CASSYEQASSYEQYF	TGTGCCAGCAGCTACGAGCAGGCGAGCTCCTACGAGCAGTACTTC
TRBD2	TRBV18	TRBJ2-5	few	CASSPPSGTIKETQYF	TGTGCCAGCTCTCCCCCATCCGGGACTATAAAAGAGACCCAGTACTTC
-	TRBV7-2	TRBJ2-3	-	CASRMGPTDTQYF	TGTGCCAGCAGGATGGGCCCCACAGATACGCAGTATTTT
TRBD2	TRBV4-1	TRBJ2-5	-	CASSRGGGETQYF	TGCGCCAGCAGCCGGGGGGGTGGAGAGACCCAGTACTTC
TRBD2	TRBV7-6	TRBJ2-1	-	CASSLGSGSSYNEQFF	TGTGCCAGCAGCTTAGGAAGCGGGAGCTCCTACAATGAGCAGTTCTTC
TRBD1	TRBV5-1	TRBJ1-1	-	CASSYTGGAGMNTEAFF	TGCGCCAGCAGCTATACAGGGGGCGCCGGGATGAACACTGAAGCTTTCTTT
TRBD1	TRBV6-1	TRBJ2-3	-	CASSEWGGTGGDTQYF	TGTGCCAGCAGTGAATGGGGGGGGACAGGGGGCGATACGCAGTATTTT
TRBD2	TRBV4-2	TRBJ2-5	-	CASSQARGGGETQYF	TGTGCCAGCAGCCAAGCCCGGGGGGGCGGAGAGACCCAGTACTTC
TRBD1	TRBV7-9	TRBJ2-3	once	CASSFPGQGTWDTQYF	TGTGCCAGCAGCTTTCCGGGACAGGGGACGTGGGATACGCAGTATTTT
TRBD1	TRBV27	TRBJ1-6	-	CASSLEGTGGSPLHF	TGTGCCAGCAGTTTAGAGGGGACAGGTGGGTCACCCCTCCACTTT
-	TRBV10-1	TRBJ1-6	-	CASRPGLRNSPLHF	TGCGCCAGCAGGCCGGGACTTCGAAATTCACCCCTCCACTTT
-	TRBV6-6	TRBJ1-5	-	CASFSGMQGQPQHF	TGTGCCAGTTTTAGTGGGATGCAGGGTCAGCCCCAGCATTTT
TRBD1	TRBV19	TRBJ1-5	-	CASSLRDRGVNNQPQHF	TGTGCCAGTAGTCTCCGGGACAGGGGAGTGAACAATCAGCCCCAGCATTTT
TRBD1	TRBV7-3	TRBJ2-1	-	CASSQGAYNEQFF	TGTGCCAGCAGCCAGGGGGCCTACAATGAGCAGTTCTTC
-	TRBV18	TRBJ2-7	-	CASSLINSPIPSYEQYF	TGTGCCAGCTCACTCATCAACAGTCCCATCCCCTCCTACGAGCAGTACTTC
-	TRBV2	TRBJ1-1	few	CASSVESMNTEAFF	TGTGCCAGCAGTGTGGAGTCCATGAACACTGAAGCTTTCTTT
TRBD1	TRBV27	TRBJ1-4	-	CASRFQGAGEKLFF	TGTGCCAGCAGGTTCCAGGGGGCAGGGGAAAAACTGTTTTTT
-	TRBV5-5	TRBJ2-7	-	CASSLGSGPGEQYF	TGTGCCAGCAGCTTAGGTAGCGGTCCCGGCGAGCAGTACTTC
-	TRBV6-1	TRBJ1-3	-	CASSQGRSGNTIYF	TGTGCCAGCAGTCAGGGGCGCTCTGGAAACACCATATATTTT